A single sample is the source of the 6 T cell receptor beta chains below, sequenced in a study of cytomegalovirus exposure and HLA in healthy donors. The primer mix had 60 Vbeta and 13 Jbeta primers. Here immunoSEQ multiplex PCR was the method, and the copy in TCRdb shows in-frame clones only, minus some. The table has about 150,000 clones, around a tenth seen once. Sequenced input: PBMCs. Every receptor here comes from a male donor in good health and CMV-seronegative.

This chain links TRBV2 with TRBJ2-5; the match to TRBD2 covers 7 bases. J lost 5 bases, V lost 3 bases, and 6 bases had no gene match. The CDR3 is made up of 14 amino acids. Germline V gene sequence: CDR1 SNHLY, CDR2 FYNNEI. For the CDR3, the DNA is TGTGCCAGCAGTGAGGTGCGGGAGAGGGAGACCCAGTACTTC. Translated: CASSEVRERETQYF.

The V call is TRBV6-5, the J call TRBJ1-1, with D perhaps TRBD1 (6 bases). The CDR3 consists of 12 residues. Trimming pared 11 bases from V and 8 bases from J, leaving 18 bases between. Germline CDR1 reads MNHEY; CDR2 reads SVGAGI. CDR3: CAVARSQGEAFF. CDR3 DNA sequence: TGTGCCGTAGCACGCTCTCAGGGGGAAGCTTTCTTT.

The gene calls are TRBV29-1 and TRBJ2-7; D is undetermined. Per germline, CDR1 SQVTM and CDR2 ANQGSEA. V lost 2 bases and J 5 bases, leaving 10 bases between the germline ends. The CDR3 contains 12 residues. CDR3 in DNA: TGCAGCGTTGAAACGGAGTTCGACGAGCAGTACTTC. This codes for CSVETEFDEQYF.

The chain links TRBV29-1 to TRBJ2-1, with TRBD2 matching 16 bases. The CDR3 contains 16 residues. The ends lost 7 bases at V and 9 bases at J; junction bases unmatched: 12. Germline loops: CDR1 SQVTM, CDR2 ANQGSEA. The CDR3 protein is CSATFPGTSGRAEQFF. CDR3 nucleotide sequence: TGCAGCGCCACCTTCCCCGGGACTAGCGGGAGGGCTGAGCAGTTCTTC.

This chain connects TRBV10-3 to TRBJ2-2; TRBD1 agrees at 7 bases. Trimming took 7 bases from V and 2 from J; bases not matched to a gene: 7. This CDR3 comprises 15 residues. From germline, CDR1 is ENHRY and CDR2 SYGVKD. The CDR3 DNA reads as TGTGCCATCAACAGACAGGGCCGAAACACCGGGGAGCTGTTTTTT. It specifies CAINRQGRNTGELFF.

This clone was counted only a few times. The genes are TRBV7-9 and TRBJ2-7, with TRBD2 identical over 7 bases. The CDR3 length is 16 residues. Trimming took 7 bases from V and 0 from J; bases not matched to a gene: 12. Per the germline V gene, CDR1 is SEHNR and CDR2 is FQNEAQ (reference sequence). The CDR3 nucleotides are TGTGCCAGCAACTCCCCGTCGGGCGGGAGCTCCTACGAGCAGTACTTC. It is translated as CASNSPSGGSSYEQYF.